The 23 T cell receptor beta chains presented below share a single source sample, sequenced in a study of cytomegalovirus exposure and HLA in healthy donors. The PCR had 60 Vbeta and 13 Jbeta primers. TCRdb's copy holds only in-frame clones and misses some; the assay was immunoSEQ multiplex PCR. Seen here are roughly 200,000 clones, approximately 80% observed once, and the top ten hold about 0.77%. Material for sequencing was PBMCs. These receptors were collected from a boy between 2 and 10 years old in good health and CMV-seronegative.

The CDR3 DNA sequence: TGTGCCAGTACCATCCGGGGGGCGGGAGTAAAGGAGCAGTTCTTC. This encodes CASTIRGAGVKEQFF. V gene TRBV19 combines with J gene TRBJ2-1; D perhaps matches TRBD2 (7 bases). The V gene's germline CDR1 is LNHDA and CDR2 SQIVND (reference sequence). The CDR3 is 15 residues long. Between the trimmed V and J ends, which lost 7 bases and 10 bases, there was a span of 23 bases.

The J gene is TRBJ1-3, the V gene TRBV5-1; D possibly corresponds to TRBD1 (5 bases). V gave up 4 bases and J gave up 0 bases, with 14 bases separating them. Germline loops: CDR1 SGHRS, CDR2 YFSETQ. The CDR3 length is 16 residues. The CDR3 DNA reads as TGCGCCAGCAGCGTCGATGTGGGGGGCTCTGGAAACACCATATATTTT. Translating it yields CASSVDVGGSGNTIYF.

The chain is built from TRBV5-1 and TRBJ2-7; weak D call: TRBD1 (5 bases). V dropped 4 bases and J dropped 5 bases, with 19 bases sitting between them. Per germline, CDR1 SGHRS and CDR2 YFSETQ. CDR3 length: 15 amino acids. The chain's CDR3 is CASSQRDSHQNEQYF. Here the CDR3 DNA reads TGCGCCAGCAGCCAAAGAGACAGCCATCAAAACGAGCAGTACTTC.

This clone was found once. This chain joins TRBV5-4 and TRBJ2-1; perhaps TRBD1 as D (6 bases). The CDR3 is 20 residues long. In germline, CDR1 is SGHNT, CDR2 YYREEE (reference sequence). V was shortened by 4 bases and J by 1 base, with 27 bases between the two germline ends. The CDR3 spells CASSPGHLSGVRGSYNEQFF. The CDR3 region has the DNA TGTGCCAGCAGCCCTGGCCATTTGTCAGGGGTGAGAGGGTCCTACAATGAGCAGTTCTTC.

The chain employs TRBV9 and TRBJ2-5; possibly TRBD1 for D (7 bases). Trimming took off 4 bases at V and 4 bases at J, with 14 bases between the two ends. This CDR3 is 14 amino acids long. Germline V lookup: CDR1 SGDLS, CDR2 YYNGEE. CDR3 sequence (DNA): TGTGCCAGCAGCTTCGGACAGGAGGGAGAGACCCAGTACTTC. Protein product: CASSFGQEGETQYF.

The V gene is TRBV5-4, the J gene TRBJ1-1, with a weak D call TRBD1 (5 bases). Between the trimmed V and J ends, which lost 4 bases and 1 base, there was a span of 17 bases. Germline V gives CDR1 SGHNT, CDR2 YYREEE (reference sequence). The CDR3 contains 16 residues. The CDR3 region is CASSPGMRQQNTEAFF. CDR3 coding DNA: TGTGCCAGCAGCCCCGGAATGAGACAGCAGAACACTGAAGCTTTCTTT.

The chain uses TRBV6-5 and TRBJ1-4; 8 bases are a match to TRBD1. V lost 0 bases and J lost 4; bases outside the gene matches: 1. CDR1 and CDR2 (germline): MNHEY, SVGAGI. The CDR3 loop spans 15 amino acids. The CDR3: CASSYSDRGNEKLFF. CDR3 sequence (DNA): TGTGCCAGCAGTTACTCTGACAGGGGTAATGAAAAACTGTTTTTT.

The rearrangement uses TRBV13 and TRBJ2-4, with TRBD2 matching over 15 bases. The CDR3 extends over 15 amino acids. Germline loops: CDR1 PRHDT, CDR2 FYEKMQ (reference sequence). With 5 bases clipped from V and 9 bases from J, the junction kept 5 bases outside the gene matches. CDR3 residues: CASSLGLAGGSIQYF. The CDR3 DNA is TGTGCCAGCAGCCTGGGACTAGCGGGAGGAAGCATTCAGTACTTC. Using reference TRBV13 and TRBJ2-4 for the parts outside the CDR3, the full variable domain is AAGVIQSPRHLIKEKRETATLKCYPIPRHDTVYWYQQGPGQDPQFLISFYEKMQSDKGSIPDRFSAQQFSDYHSELNMSSLELGDSALYFCASSLGLAGGSIQYFGAGTRLSVL.

The rearrangement links TRBV11-2 to TRBJ2-7; TRBD1 matches 8 bases. V was pared by 5 bases and J by 6 bases, with 9 bases of the junction left unmatched. The CDR3 consists of 14 residues. CDR1 is SGHAT, CDR2 FQNNGV, per germline. The CDR3: CASSPTGAGGEQYF. CDR3 DNA sequence: TGTGCCAGCAGCCCGACAGGGGCTGGAGGCGAGCAGTACTTC.

The chain links TRBV5-6 to TRBJ2-1, with a weak D call TRBD1 (5 bases). Trimming stripped 4 bases from V and 2 bases from J, with 16 bases between. Looked up from germline, CDR1 is SGHDT and CDR2 is YYEEEE. There are 16 residues in the CDR3. In DNA, the CDR3 is TGTGCCAGCAGCGTGGATCCCAGGGCAACCTACAATGAGCAGTTCTTC. Its translation is CASSVDPRATYNEQFF.

This clone is a singleton in its sample. The chain couples TRBV15 to TRBJ1-2; 8 nucleotides match TRBD1. Germline V gives CDR1 LNHNV, CDR2 YYDKDF (reference sequence). This CDR3 comprises 13 residues. J lost 3 bases, V lost 6 bases, and 3 bases had no gene match. The CDR3 sequence: CATRTGVDYGYTF. CDR3 DNA: TGTGCCACCAGGACAGGGGTGGACTATGGCTACACCTTC.

V gene TRBV6-6 combines with J gene TRBJ1-4; D unresolved. V lost 0 bases and J lost 7, with 15 bases in between. The CDR3 extends over 16 amino acids. CDR1 and CDR2 from the germline V gene are MNHNY and SVGAGI (reference sequence). The CDR3 coding sequence is TGTGCCAGCAGTTACTCGACTGTCGTCCAAAGTGAAAAACTGTTTTTT. Amino acids: CASSYSTVVQSEKLFF.

V is TRBV6-5 and J is TRBJ2-5; a possible D gene is TRBD2 (5 bases). The CDR3 extends over 14 amino acids. With 7 bases removed from V and 3 bases from J, the gap between germline ends came to 15 bases. Per the germline V gene, CDR1 is MNHEY and CDR2 is SVGAGI. In nucleotides, the CDR3 is TGTGCCAGCACTAGCACTTGGGCTGAAGAGACCCAGTACTTC. As protein: CASTSTWAEETQYF.

The chain has TRBV7-9 and TRBJ1-1; 8 bases fit TRBD1. The CDR3 totals 15 residues. Trimming at V came to 7 bases and at J to 0 bases, leaving 7 bases not matched to a gene. Germline V gene sequence: CDR1 SEHNR, CDR2 FQNEAQ (reference sequence). CDR3 DNA sequence: TGTGCCAGCACCATACAGGGGGTGCTGAACACTGAAGCTTTCTTT. Amino acid sequence: CASTIQGVLNTEAFF. Looking up the rest from reference TRBV7-9 and TRBJ1-1 gives the full variable domain: DTGVSQNPRHKITKRGQNVTFRCDPISEHNRLYWYRQTLGQGPEFLTYFQNEAQLEKSRLLSDRFSAERPKGSFSTLEIQRTEQGDSAMYLCASTIQGVLNTEAFFGQGTRLTVV.

The V and J genes are TRBV4-1 and TRBJ2-3; 7 nucleotides agree with TRBD2. V lost 1 base, J lost 5 bases, and 12 bases stayed unmatched. This CDR3 is built from 17 residues. In germline, CDR1 is MGHRA, CDR2 YSYEKL. The CDR3 nucleotides are TGCGCCAGCAGCCAAGCCCCTCTGGGAGGGACCGGAGATACGCAGTATTTT. It specifies CASSQAPLGGTGDTQYF.

This clone was counted only a few times. This specimen includes other DNA sequences encoding the same CDR3. The chain links TRBV6-5 to TRBJ1-2, with 8 bases aligning to TRBD1. V lost 2 bases and J lost 6; bases outside the gene matches: 2. CDR1 MNHEY and CDR2 SVGAGI come from the germline V gene. This CDR3 has 13 residues. For the CDR3, the DNA is TGTGCCAGCAGTTACGGACAGGGTAATGGCTACACCTTC. This gives the protein CASSYGQGNGYTF.

For this clone: Germline is not matched at one junction end, which may reflect a read error. Other DNA sequences within the sample encode an identical CDR3. J is TRBJ1-2 and V is TRBV18, with 9 bases lining up with TRBD1. The CDR3 consists of 13 residues. Per the germline V gene, CDR1 is KGHSH and CDR2 is LQKENI. The CDR3 DNA follows: TGCGCCAGCTCACCAGCGGGACAGGGCGGCTACACCTTC. Encoded protein: CASSPAGQGGYTF.

This sequence joins TRBV4-2 and TRBJ2-5, with TRBD2 matching over 12 bases. This CDR3 is 15 amino acids long. V trimming: 5 bases; J trimming: 1 base; junction bases outside the gene matches: 2. Germline V CDR1 and CDR2: LGHNA, YNFKEQ. CDR3 residues: CASSKTSGGQETQYF. The CDR3 nucleotides are TGTGCCAGCAGCAAGACTAGCGGGGGCCAAGAGACCCAGTACTTC.

This clone occurred once. This CDR3 is also generated by other DNA sequences in the sample. The genes are TRBV7-6 and TRBJ2-3; D uncertain. Trimming shortened V by 5 bases and J by 5 bases, and 14 bases separated the two germline ends. The CDR3 consists of 14 residues. Germline CDR1 is SGHVS and CDR2 is FNYEAQ. The CDR3 region is CASSLRVAGDTQYF. Here the CDR3 DNA reads TGTGCCAGCAGCCTGAGAGTAGCTGGAGATACGCAGTATTTT.

The chain is built from TRBV14 and TRBJ2-1, with D unresolved. The CDR3 runs 12 residues. V lost 1 base and J lost 9, with 7 bases in between. CDR1 and CDR2 from the germline V gene are SGHDN and FVKESK. Here the CDR3 DNA reads TGTGCCAGCAGCCAAGTCCCGTTTGAGCAGTTCTTC. It encodes CASSQVPFEQFF.

This clone was observed a single time. This rearrangement joins TRBV12-5 to TRBJ2-2; possibly TRBD2 for D (6 bases). The CDR3 is 16 residues long. The V end was cut by 1 base, the J end by 1 base, with 10 bases between. Germline V lookup: CDR1 LGHNT, CDR2 FRNRAP. CDR3 residues: CASGLGSAGNTGELFF. In DNA form, the CDR3 reads TGTGCTAGTGGTTTGGGTTCAGCGGGGAACACCGGGGAGCTGTTTTTT.

The V call is TRBV11-2, the J call TRBJ1-1, with D uncertain. The V end lost 5 bases, the J end lost 1 base, and 8 bases lay between the germline ends. The CDR3 has 13 amino acids. Germline lookup yields CDR1 SGHAT and CDR2 FQNNGV. The CDR3 bases are TGTGCCAGCAGCGGACGGGGGAACACTGAAGCTTTCTTT. Protein product: CASSGRGNTEAFF.

This clone was seen more than once but under ten times. The chain has TRBV29-1 and TRBJ2-3, with TRBD1 matching over 9 bases. Germline lookup yields CDR1 SQVTM and CDR2 ANQGSEA. Trimming took 1 base from V and 0 from J; bases not matched to a gene: 5. The CDR3 runs 16 residues. The CDR3 DNA sequence: TGCAGCGTTGAAGGGGAACAGGGGGCCAGCACAGATACGCAGTATTTT. This translates into CSVEGEQGASTDTQYF.